What follows are 14 T cell receptor beta chains derived from one specimen sequenced in a study of OX40 agonist ivuxolimab in advanced cancers. Measured with immunoSEQ multiplex PCR; TCRdb has only the in-frame clones, and not every one. The sample includes tens of thousands of clones, 65% to 85% of them seen just once. This material consisted of CD4+ or CD8+ T cells sorted from blood, taken in a trial of the OX40 agonist ivuxolimab. These receptors originate from an adult with an advanced solid tumor such as melanoma, head and neck, liver or kidney cancer.

This sequence joins TRBV9 and TRBJ2-7; D may match TRBD1 or TRBD2 (5 bases each). The CDR3 contains 14 residues. The V end lost 4 bases, the J end lost 4 bases, and 15 bases lay between the germline ends. Germline-derived CDR1 and CDR2 are SGDLS and YYNGEE. The DNA of the CDR3 is TGTGCCAGCAGCTCCGGGACGGAGAATTACGAGCAGTACTTC. It translates to CASSSGTENYEQYF.

The rearrangement links TRBV5-4 to TRBJ1-1; TRBD1 matches at 9 bases. The CDR3 loop spans 16 amino acids. V shed 2 bases and J 3 bases; nucleotides not matched to a gene: 8. Germline CDR1 reads SGHNT; CDR2 reads YYREEE (reference sequence). CDR3 in amino acids: CASSFGQGKLDTEAFF. The CDR3 nucleotides read TGTGCCAGCAGCTTCGGACAGGGGAAATTGGACACTGAAGCTTTCTTT. Variable domain in full (rest from reference TRBV5-4 and TRBJ1-1): ETGVTQSPTHLIKTRGQQVTLRCSSQSGHNTVSWYQQALGQGPQFIFQYYREEENGRGNFPPRFSGLQFPNYSSELNVNALELDDSALYLCASSFGQGKLDTEAFFGQGTRLTVV.

This clone was observed once. This chain uses TRBV19 with TRBJ1-2; D remains unclear. Trimming took 3 bases from V and 6 from J, leaving 11 bases between them. CDR3 length equals 13 residues. Looked up from germline, CDR1 is LNHDA and CDR2 is SQIVND (reference sequence). The CDR3 sequence is CASSIPQSHGYTF. The CDR3 DNA reads TGTGCCAGTAGTATCCCCCAAAGCCATGGCTACACCTTC.

This rearrangement joins TRBV7-6 to TRBJ2-7; maybe TRBD2 (5 bases). The V end lost 5 bases, the J end lost 5 bases, and 25 bases lay between the germline ends. The CDR3 is 17 residues long. Germline V gene data show CDR1 as SGHVS and CDR2 as FNYEAQ. CDR3 sequence reads: CASSPIAGLLGFDEQYF. In nucleotides, the CDR3 is TGTGCCAGCAGCCCGATAGCCGGACTTCTTGGGTTCGACGAGCAGTACTTC.

This clone was counted only a few times. This sequence joins TRBV7-8 and TRBJ1-1; tentatively, D is TRBD1 (5 bases). Trimming removed 1 base from V and 6 bases from J, with 9 bases in between. Germline V gene lookup returns CDR1 SGHVS and CDR2 FQNEAQ. CDR3 size: 13 residues. The CDR3 here is CASSLVKGSEAFF. The CDR3 DNA reads TGTGCCAGCAGCTTAGTGAAGGGGTCTGAAGCTTTCTTT. The complete variable domain, with remaining parts taken from reference TRBV7-8 and TRBJ1-1, reads GAGVSQSPRYKVAKRGQDVALRCDPISGHVSLFWYQQALGQGPEFLTYFQNEAQLDKSGLPSDRFFAERPEGSVSTLKIQRTQQEDSAVYLCASSLVKGSEAFFGQGTRLTVV.

The chain combines TRBV5-1 with TRBJ2-3; no reliable D call. Germline V CDR1 and CDR2: SGHRS, YFSETQ. V was shortened by 0 bases and J by 8 bases, with 10 bases between the two germline ends. The CDR3 has 13 amino acids. The CDR3 coding sequence is TGCGCCAGCAGCTTGGATCCTATAGGTACGCAGTATTTT. Translating gives CASSLDPIGTQYF.

The chain couples TRBV6-6 to TRBJ1-1, with D possibly matching TRBD1 (6 bases). Germline CDR1 MNHNY, CDR2 SVGAGI (reference sequence). The CDR3 has 12 amino acids. V was clipped by 6 bases and J by 8 bases, with 13 bases between them. CDR3 coding DNA: TGTGCCAGCAGACCTACAGGGAGCGAAGCTTTCTTT. It specifies CASRPTGSEAFF.

This chain uses TRBV19 with TRBJ2-7; D is unresolved. V lost 1 base and J 1 base, leaving 5 bases between the germline ends. This CDR3 is 13 amino acids long. Germline CDR1 and CDR2: LNHDA and SQIVND (reference sequence). The CDR3 reads CASSIARSYEQYF. As DNA, the CDR3 is TGTGCCAGTAGTATAGCCCGGTCCTACGAGCAGTACTTC.

V gene TRBV6-6 combines with J gene TRBJ2-7, with D possibly matching TRBD2 (6 bases). CDR3 length equals 14 residues. CDR1 is MNHNY and CDR2 is SVGAGI in the germline V gene (reference sequence). V gave up 6 bases and J gave up 4 bases, with 16 bases separating them. CDR3 in amino acids: CASSPSGVGYEQYF. In nucleotides, the CDR3 is TGTGCCAGCAGCCCCTCGGGGGTAGGTTACGAGCAGTACTTC.

This rearrangement joins TRBV30 to TRBJ2-5; D remains unclear. Germline values: CDR1 GTSNPN, CDR2 SVGIG (reference sequence). The V gene lost 2 bases and the J gene lost 5 bases, with 6 bases spanning the gap. The CDR3 spans 11 residues. The CDR3 DNA reads as TGTGCCTGGAGTACCCCTGAGACCCAGTACTTC. Amino acids: CAWSTPETQYF.

CDR3 residues: CASSQKTNPLTKNIQYF. DNA of the CDR3: TGTGCCAGCAGTCAAAAGACCAACCCCCTAACCAAAAACATTCAGTACTTC. The gene calls are TRBV27 and TRBJ2-4; no clear D gene. Per the germline V gene, CDR1 is MNHEY and CDR2 is SMNVEV (reference sequence). This CDR3 region has 17 residues. Trimming took off 5 bases at V and 2 bases at J, with 19 bases between the two ends.

The table lists this clone with a count of one. This rearrangement joins TRBV19 to TRBJ1-5; 8 positions match TRBD1. V lost 4 bases, J lost 2 bases, and 10 bases stayed unmatched. CDR3 length: 17 amino acids. Germline V lookup: CDR1 LNHDA, CDR2 SQIVND (reference sequence). In DNA, the CDR3 is TGTGCCAGTAGTACCGGACAGGGAACTAGGGGCAATCAGCCCCAGCATTTT. Amino acid sequence: CASSTGQGTRGNQPQHF.

V is TRBV18 and J is TRBJ2-7; D possibly corresponds to TRBD1 (6 bases). This CDR3 has 15 amino acids. Trimming removed 6 bases at V and 0 bases at J, with 15 bases between. Looked up from germline, CDR1 is KGHSH and CDR2 is LQKENI. CDR3 sequence: CASSRTDISSYEQYF. DNA for the CDR3: TGTGCCAGCTCCCGGACAGACATCAGCTCCTACGAGCAGTACTTC. The whole variable domain, filled in from reference TRBV18 and TRBJ2-7, reads NAGVMQNPRHLVRRRGQEARLRCSPMKGHSHVYWYRQLPEEGLKFMVYLQKENIIDESGMPKERFSAEFPKEGPSILRIQQVVRGDSAAYFCASSRTDISSYEQYFGPGTRLTVT.

This sequence joins TRBV29-1 and TRBJ1-1; D may be TRBD1 (6 bases). The CDR3 loop spans 12 amino acids. Trimming stripped 7 bases from V and 1 base from J, with 10 bases between. Germline V CDR1 and CDR2: SQVTM, ANQGSEA. CDR3 in amino acids: CSGGHTNTEAFF. Here the CDR3 DNA reads TGCAGCGGGGGGCACACGAACACTGAAGCTTTCTTT.